Listed below are T cell receptor beta chains from one sample, sequenced in a study of T cell responses to AZD1222 COVID-19 vaccine. The repertoire was sequenced with immunoSEQ multiplex PCR; TCRdb's copy has only in-frame clones and lacks some. The repertoire holds about 80,000 clones, with approximately 85% as singletons. The specimen comprised peripheral blood, sampled 28 days after the second AZD1222 dose. Receptors originate from an adult who received the AZD1222 COVID-19 vaccine. The CDR3 runs from the conserved cysteine through the conserved F or W. The D gene is left open where the match is weak. Only some rows state a clone size, as once, few, many or a class for expanded clones.

TRBJ2-1	TRBV21-1	-	-	13	CASIQGPDNEQFF	TGTGCCAGTATACAGGGGCCGGACAATGAGCAGTTCTTC
TRBJ2-3	TRBV7-2	-	-	14	CASSSAGFTDTQYF	TGTGCCAGCAGCTCCGCGGGGTTCACAGATACGCAGTATTTT
TRBJ1-1	TRBV7-9	-	-	15	CASSLGSGMNTEAFF	TGTGCCAGCAGCTTAGGCTCAGGGATGAACACTGAAGCTTTCTTT
TRBJ1-2	TRBV6-4	-	-	16	CASSDSGSRAKNGYTF	TGTGCCAGCAGTGACTCAGGTTCTCGGGCTAAGAATGGCTACACCTTC
TRBJ1-4	TRBV30	-	-	15	CAWSRGSATNEKLFF	TGTGCCTGGAGTAGAGGGTCCGCAACTAATGAAAAACTGTTTTTT
TRBJ2-7	TRBV6-5	TRBD1	-	13	CASSPTGVGEQYF	TGTGCCAGCAGTCCTACAGGGGTCGGCGAGCAGTACTTC
TRBJ1-5	TRBV29-1	TRBD1	few	14	CSVGLGQGYQPQHF	TGCAGCGTCGGACTGGGACAGGGGTATCAGCCCCAGCATTTT
TRBJ2-2	TRBV7-9	-	few	13	CASSPGSSGELFF	TGTGCCAGCAGCCCCGGATCTTCCGGGGAGCTGTTTTTT
TRBJ1-1	TRBV7-9	-	once	14	CASRLTGPNTEAFF	TGTGCCAGCAGATTAACAGGCCCGAACACTGAAGCTTTCTTT
TRBJ2-7	TRBV28	TRBD1	-	14	CASSLWTGGDEQYF	TGTGCCAGCAGTTTATGGACAGGGGGGGACGAGCAGTACTTC
TRBJ2-7	TRBV24-1	-	-	12	CATSDEVGRPYF	TGTGCCACCAGTGACGAAGTCGGACGGCCGTACTTC
TRBJ1-2	TRBV28	TRBD1	-	15	CASSLPEGAYDGYTF	TGTGCCAGCAGTTTGCCTGAGGGGGCCTATGATGGCTACACCTTC
TRBJ1-4	TRBV19	-	-	16	CASTPTVGRRGEKLFF	TGTGCCAGTACCCCCACCGTGGGACGGAGGGGAGAAAAACTGTTTTTT
TRBJ2-1	TRBV29-1	-	few	14	CSVEPDFSYNEQFF	TGCAGCGTTGAACCAGACTTCTCCTACAATGAGCAGTTCTTC
TRBJ1-5	TRBV7-2	-	-	16	CASSLSGAGGNQPQHF	TGTGCCAGCAGCTTATCAGGGGCCGGGGGCAATCAGCCCCAGCATTTT
TRBJ2-2	TRBV24-1	TRBD2	-	15	CATSDWGGDTGELFF	TGTGCCACCAGTGATTGGGGGGGGGACACCGGGGAGCTGTTTTTT
TRBJ1-2	TRBV19	-	-	11	CASWRGGGYTF	TGTGCCAGTTGGAGGGGCGGGGGCTACACCTTC
TRBJ1-2	TRBV7-2	-	medium-sized	14	CASSLAGVKNGYTF	TGTGCCAGCAGCTTAGCCGGCGTCAAGAACGGCTACACCTTC
TRBJ2-7	TRBV5-1	-	-	11	CASSETYEQYF	TGCGCCAGCAGCGAAACCTACGAGCAGTACTTC
TRBJ1-3	TRBV7-2	-	-	16	CASSLHTRTSGNTIYF	TGTGCCAGCAGCTTGCACACACGGACGAGTGGAAACACCATATATTTT
TRBJ2-7	TRBV5-1	-	-	15	CASSLAPDTAYEQYF	TGCGCCAGCAGCTTGGCCCCGGACACAGCCTACGAGCAGTACTTC
TRBJ1-2	TRBV5-1	-	-	13	CASSLTDFYGYTF	TGCGCCAGCAGCTTAACGGACTTCTATGGCTACACCTTC
TRBJ2-6	TRBV7-2	-	-	15	CASSLYGSGANVLTF	TGTGCCAGCAGCTTATATGGCTCTGGGGCCAACGTCCTGACTTTC
TRBJ1-2	TRBV18	-	-	13	CASSLDSNYGYTF	TGTGCCAGCTCACTCGACAGTAACTATGGCTACACCTTC
TRBJ2-7	TRBV10-3	-	few	12	CAISGRTYEQYF	TGTGCCATCAGTGGCCGCACCTACGAGCAGTACTTC
TRBJ1-3	TRBV3-1/TRBV3-2	-	-	15	CASSRGGGVGNTIYF	TGTGCCAGCAGCAGGGGTGGAGGGGTTGGAAACACCATATATTTT
TRBJ2-3	TRBV10-3	-	-	15	CAISGDRLQTDTQYF	TGTGCCATCAGCGGCGACAGGCTCCAGACAGATACGCAGTATTTT
TRBJ1-2	TRBV28	-	-	14	CASSFLGADYGYTF	TGTGCCAGCAGTTTTCTGGGGGCGGACTATGGCTACACCTTC
TRBJ2-1	TRBV5-6	TRBD1	-	15	CASNYGQVIYNEQFF	TGTGCCAGCAACTACGGACAGGTGATCTACAATGAGCAGTTCTTC
TRBJ2-1	TRBV18	TRBD1	-	17	CASSPPTGGDYRDEQFF	TGTGCCAGCTCACCCCCGACAGGGGGCGATTATAGGGATGAGCAGTTCTTC
TRBJ2-1	TRBV2	TRBD1	-	14	CASSEDRVTNEQFF	TGTGCCAGCAGCGAAGACAGGGTCACTAATGAGCAGTTCTTC
TRBJ2-5	TRBV5-1	-	few	14	CASSLVPGQETQYF	TGCGCCAGCAGCTTGGTACCAGGGCAAGAGACCCAGTACTTC
TRBJ2-2	TRBV28	-	-	18	CASSLSGSPPTGTGELFF	TGTGCCAGCAGCCTGAGTGGCTCTCCCCCGACGGGCACCGGGGAGCTGTTTTTT
TRBJ2-7	TRBV28	TRBD2	-	16	CASSPQAGLSSYEQYF	TGTGCCAGCAGTCCGCAAGCGGGACTCAGCTCCTACGAGCAGTACTTC
TRBJ1-2	TRBV7-9	-	-	13	CASSPLKTVGYTF	TGTGCCAGCAGCCCGCTAAAAACGGTTGGCTACACCTTC
TRBJ1-6	TRBV15	TRBD1	-	15	CATSSDRDRPTPLHF	TGTGCCACCAGCAGCGACCGGGACAGGCCAACACCCCTCCACTTT
TRBJ2-1	TRBV9	TRBD2	-	17	CASSAPLAGGPTDEQFF	TGTGCCAGCAGCGCACCCCTAGCGGGGGGGCCGACAGATGAGCAGTTCTTC
TRBJ1-1	TRBV12-3/TRBV12-4	-	few	12	CASSPTASRVFF	TGTGCCAGCAGCCCGACAGCTTCTAGGGTTTTCTTT
TRBJ1-2	TRBV7-6	-	-	14	CASSPNGVNYGYTF	TGTGCCAGCAGCCCGAACGGGGTTAACTATGGCTACACCTTC
TRBJ1-2	TRBV7-2	-	-	15	CASSLSAATNYGYTF	TGTGCCAGCAGCTTATCGGCCGCTACTAACTATGGCTACACCTTC
TRBJ2-3	TRBV5-1	-	-	14	CASSPGPSADTQYF	TGCGCCAGCAGCCCGGGACCCTCGGCAGATACGCAGTATTTT
TRBJ1-4	TRBV28	TRBD1	-	14	CASSSTGLNEKLFF	TGTGCCAGCAGTTCGACAGGGCTTAATGAAAAACTGTTTTTT
TRBJ2-3	TRBV19	TRBD1	-	14	CASSSGGGTDTQYF	TGTGCCAGTAGTTCAGGGGGCGGAACAGATACGCAGTATTTT
TRBJ2-1	TRBV7-9	-	-	14	CASSLDGAGREQFF	TGTGCCAGCAGCTTAGATGGGGCGGGTAGGGAGCAGTTCTTC
TRBJ1-1	TRBV19	-	-	14	CASRRGQLSTEAFF	TGTGCCAGTAGGCGCGGACAGCTAAGTACTGAAGCTTTCTTT
TRBJ2-3	TRBV18	TRBD2	-	18	CASSPPGLAGDLTDTQYF	TGTGCCAGCTCACCACCGGGCCTAGCGGGGGACCTCACAGATACGCAGTATTTT
TRBJ1-1	TRBV20-1	-	-	11	CSASSGAGAFF	TGCAGTGCTAGTAGTGGGGCAGGGGCTTTCTTT
TRBJ2-4	TRBV18	TRBD1	-	15	CASSSTGTGKNIQYF	TGTGCCAGCTCAAGTACCGGGACAGGAAAAAACATTCAGTACTTC
TRBJ1-5	TRBV9	-	-	14	CASSPSGLDEPQHF	TGTGCCAGCAGCCCTAGCGGTCTAGACGAACCCCAGCATTTT
TRBJ1-5	TRBV18	-	-	18	CASSPNKPGSVSNQPQHF	TGTGCCAGCTCACCAAACAAACCCGGCAGTGTTAGCAATCAGCCCCAGCATTTT
TRBJ1-6	TRBV5-5	-	-	16	CASSLEAEIVLTPLHF	TGTGCCAGCAGCTTGGAGGCGGAGATAGTTTTGACACCCCTCCACTTT
TRBJ1-4	TRBV7-9	TRBD1	-	15	CASSLSKDRVEKLFF	TGTGCCAGCAGCTTATCGAAAGACAGGGTTGAAAAACTGTTTTTT
TRBJ1-1	TRBV10-1	-	few	14	CASSEYQGGTEAFF	TGCGCCAGCAGTGAGTACCAGGGCGGGACTGAAGCTTTCTTT
TRBJ1-1	TRBV9	TRBD1	-	16	CASSVAGQGLNTEAFF	TGTGCCAGCAGCGTAGCGGGACAGGGATTGAACACTGAAGCTTTCTTT
TRBJ2-3	TRBV12-3/TRBV12-4	TRBD2	-	13	CASSRAGTDTQYF	TGTGCCAGCAGCCGAGCGGGAACGGATACGCAGTATTTT
TRBJ1-6	TRBV28	-	-	15	CASVAGSTYNSPLHF	TGTGCGAGCGTGGCAGGGAGCACCTATAATTCACCCCTCCACTTT
TRBJ1-3	TRBV6-5	-	-	15	CASSYIGETGNTIYF	TGTGCCAGCAGTTACATAGGGGAGACTGGAAACACCATATATTTT
TRBJ2-1	TRBV19	TRBD2	-	17	CASSLMGLAGGVNEQFF	TGTGCCAGTAGTCTTATGGGACTAGCGGGGGGGGTAAATGAGCAGTTCTTC
TRBJ1-2	TRBV28	-	few	15	CASSLGSRGSRGYTF	TGTGCCAGCAGTTTAGGGTCACGGGGAAGTAGGGGCTACACCTTC